This TCR beta chain was found in a study of response to subunit inactivated influenza vaccine. Each CDR3 protein is one row after TCRdb ran MiXCR on the RT-PCR reads. Among 400,000 to 550,000 distinct CDR3 sequences, 25% were seen once, and the ten largest hold 1.9%. This clonotype has more than one count but fewer than ten. Its antigen is unknown. The CDR3 is 14 amino acids. Trimming at V came to 1 base and at J to 2 bases, leaving 4 bases not matched to a gene. CDR1 and CDR2 (germline): DFQATT, SNEGSKA (reference sequence). Findings of the study overall: The study's authors posited that every seasonal influenza vaccination enlists few new T cells.

Sequences were derived from CD4+ T cells sorted from PBMCs, sampled less than 6 days after vaccination. The chain employs TRBV20-1 and TRBJ2-5; 7 bases map to TRBD2. The sequence came from a man aged 50 to 59 who received an inactivated influenza vaccine. CDR3 sequence reads: CSARGTGGQETQYF. The CDR3 bases are TGCAGTGCTAGAGGGACGGGGGGTCAAGAGACCCAGTACTTC.